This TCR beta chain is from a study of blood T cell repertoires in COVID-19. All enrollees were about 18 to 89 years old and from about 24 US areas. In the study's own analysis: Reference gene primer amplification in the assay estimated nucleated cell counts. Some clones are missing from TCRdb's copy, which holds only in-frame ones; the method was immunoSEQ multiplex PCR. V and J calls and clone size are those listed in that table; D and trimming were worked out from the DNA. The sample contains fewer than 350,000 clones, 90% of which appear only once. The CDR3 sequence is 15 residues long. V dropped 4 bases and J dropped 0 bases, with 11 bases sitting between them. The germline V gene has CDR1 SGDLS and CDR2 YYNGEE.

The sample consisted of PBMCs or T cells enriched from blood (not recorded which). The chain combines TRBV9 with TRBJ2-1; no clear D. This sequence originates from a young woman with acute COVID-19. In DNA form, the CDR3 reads TGTGCCAGCAGCCTCCGACTCAGCTCCTACAATGAGCAGTTCTTC. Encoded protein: CASSLRLSSYNEQFF.